These 28 T cell receptor beta chains came from one sample sequenced in a study of persistence of HIV-infected CD4 T cells. The libraries were made with immunoSEQ version 4 in survey mode. TCRdb keeps only in-frame clones here, not all; method: immunoSEQ multiplex PCR. Of 15,000 to 20,000 clones in the sample, less than 70% were seen once. Cells were stimulated with CMV-infected fibroblast lysates at 10 ug/mL. Sorting of responding CD4+ T cells relied on upregulated CD40 ligand together with CD69. What these receptors recognize is not known. Here the sequenced sample was CD4+ T cells sorted from PBMCs after roughly 18-hour stimulation, taken from a patient who received antiretroviral therapy. The receptors were sampled from an adult woman with HIV who was CMV-seropositive.

The chain uses TRBV5-8 and TRBJ2-4; the D call may be TRBD1 or TRBD2 (5 bases each). Trimming left V 0 bases short and J 15 bases short, with 10 bases between. In germline, CDR1 is SGHTS, CDR2 YDEGEE. This CDR3 region has 11 residues. The CDR3 DNA reads as TGTGCCAGCAGCTTGGCCGGGACCGGGTACTTC. This gives the protein CASSLAGTGYF.

CDR3 residues: CSVGQGVTYGYTF. CDR3 DNA sequence: TGCAGCGTTGGACAGGGGGTGACCTATGGCTACACCTTC. The chain is built from TRBV29-1 and TRBJ1-2; the match to TRBD1 covers 9 bases. From germline, CDR1 is SQVTM and CDR2 ANQGSEA. The CDR3 spans 13 residues. The J segment lost 4 bases and the V segment lost 4 bases, leaving 4 bases of the junction unmatched.

The gene calls are TRBV7-8 and TRBJ2-4, with no clear D. V gave up 3 bases and J gave up 0 bases, with 6 bases separating them. Germline V lookup: CDR1 SGHVS, CDR2 FQNEAQ. The CDR3 is 14 amino acids. In nucleotides, the CDR3 is TGTGCCAGCAGCTTGGTACCAGCCAAAAACATTCAGTACTTC. This sequence encodes CASSLVPAKNIQYF.

This sequence joins TRBV2 and TRBJ2-1; the match to TRBD2 covers 8 bases. CDR1 and CDR2 (germline): SNHLY, FYNNEI. V trimming: 4 bases; J trimming: 4 bases; junction bases outside the gene matches: 6. This CDR3 has 15 residues. The CDR3 spells CASSAGTSGYNEQFF. CDR3 nucleotide sequence: TGTGCCAGCAGTGCCGGGACTAGTGGGTACAATGAGCAGTTCTTC.

Only a few counts were recorded for this clone. The gene calls are TRBV6-6 and TRBJ2-5; 8 bases line up with TRBD1. Germline-derived CDR1 and CDR2 are MNHNY and SVGAGI (reference sequence). J was trimmed by 1 base and V by 2 bases; bases with no gene match: 6. This CDR3 spans 16 amino acids. The CDR3 region is CASSYGLTGGQETQYF. CDR3 sequence (DNA): TGTGCCAGCAGTTACGGGCTTACAGGGGGCCAAGAGACCCAGTACTTC.

The chain couples TRBV18 to TRBJ2-7; D perhaps matches TRBD1 (5 bases). Germline-derived CDR1 and CDR2 are KGHSH and LQKENI. V lost 1 base, J lost 6 bases, and 7 bases lay in between. This CDR3 spans 12 amino acids. CDR3 protein: CASSPRTFEQYF. DNA for the CDR3: TGTGCCAGCTCACCACGGACATTCGAGCAGTACTTC. The complete variable domain, with remaining parts taken from reference TRBV18 and TRBJ2-7, reads NAGVMQNPRHLVRRRGQEARLRCSPMKGHSHVYWYRQLPEEGLKFMVYLQKENIIDESGMPKERFSAEFPKEGPSILRIQQVVRGDSAAYFCASSPRTFEQYFGPGTRLTVT.

The genes are TRBV12-3 or TRBV12-4 and TRBJ2-7; 8 bases fit TRBD1. This CDR3 is built from 13 residues. The junction had 4 bases not matched to a gene; V was cut back by 5 bases and J by 4 bases. CDR3 protein: CASSRNRGYEQYF. In DNA, the CDR3 is TGTGCCAGCAGTCGCAACAGGGGGTACGAGCAGTACTTC.

The J gene is TRBJ1-1, the V gene TRBV10-3; 9 bases map to TRBD1. Germline-derived CDR1 and CDR2 are ENHRY and SYGVKD. The CDR3 extends over 15 amino acids. The J segment lost 1 base and the V segment lost 7 bases, leaving 7 bases of the junction unmatched. The CDR3 DNA reads TGTGCCATCACCCCGGGACAGGGAAGGAACACTGAAGCTTTCTTT. This sequence encodes CAITPGQGRNTEAFF.

Note on this clone: Other DNA sequences in this sample translate to the same CDR3. CDR3 bases: TGTGCCTGGACGGGACATATGAACACTGAAGCTTTCTTT. It specifies CAWTGHMNTEAFF. The chain is built from TRBV30 and TRBJ1-1, with D possibly being TRBD1 (6 bases). CDR1 is GTSNPN, CDR2 SVGIG, per germline (reference sequence). CDR3 size: 13 residues. V lost 4 bases and J 0 bases, leaving 9 bases between the germline ends.

CDR3 sequence: CASSSRGPPETQYF. The CDR3 DNA is TGCGCCAGCAGCTCCCGGGGGCCCCCCGAGACCCAGTACTTC. The J gene is TRBJ2-5, the V gene TRBV5-1; D may correspond to TRBD1 or TRBD2 (6 bases each). The germline V gene encodes CDR1 SGHRS and CDR2 YFSETQ. The CDR3 contains 14 residues. The V and J ends lost 3 bases and 5 bases respectively, with 14 bases between them.

The chain couples TRBV3-1 (or the pseudogene TRBV3-2) to TRBJ1-1; D might be TRBD1 (5 bases). CDR3 length equals 15 residues. Germline CDR1 is LGHDT and CDR2 is YNNKEL (reference sequence). V was trimmed by 1 base and J by 4 bases, leaving 13 bases between them. This CDR3 is CASSQGAGGVTEAFF. CDR3 DNA: TGTGCCAGCAGCCAAGGGGCGGGGGGAGTCACTGAAGCTTTCTTT.

The chain couples TRBV29-1 to TRBJ2-5, with no clear D. The germline gives CDR1 SQVTM, CDR2 ANQGSEA. V lost 7 bases and J lost 1, with 10 bases in between. The CDR3 totals 12 residues. CDR3 region: CSGARAQETQYF. CDR3 nucleotides: TGCAGCGGAGCAAGGGCCCAAGAGACCCAGTACTTC.

The gene calls are TRBV9 and TRBJ2-1, with TRBD2 matching 7 bases. Germline loops: CDR1 SGDLS, CDR2 YYNGEE. CDR3 length equals 15 residues. With V trimmed by 4 bases and J by 2 bases, 6 bases remained unmatched. CDR3 amino acids: CASSPRGSPYNEQFF. CDR3 nucleotide sequence: TGTGCCAGCAGCCCGCGGGGGTCCCCCTACAATGAGCAGTTCTTC.

This clone was counted a few times. The chain links TRBV5-5 to TRBJ2-2; no clear D gene. With 4 bases removed from V and 3 bases from J, the gap between germline ends came to 10 bases. Germline V gene data show CDR1 as SGHKS and CDR2 as YYEKEE (reference sequence). The CDR3 totals 14 residues. CDR3 residues: CASSAGAYTGELFF. The CDR3 DNA follows: TGTGCCAGCAGCGCTGGAGCCTACACCGGGGAGCTGTTTTTT.

This clone turned up a few times. The V gene is TRBV7-8, the J gene TRBJ1-1; unclear D gene. The V gene's germline CDR1 is SGHVS and CDR2 FQNEAQ. There are 13 residues in the CDR3. Trimming removed 5 bases at V and 1 base at J, with 8 bases between. The CDR3 spells CASSPDTNTEAFF. The CDR3 DNA is TGTGCCAGCAGCCCTGACACGAACACTGAAGCTTTCTTT.

The chain recombines TRBV19 with TRBJ2-1; D is undetermined. The CDR3 extends over 14 amino acids. The V and J ends lost 5 bases and 2 bases respectively, with 10 bases between them. Germline V CDR1 and CDR2: LNHDA, SQIVND (reference sequence). For the CDR3, the DNA is TGTGCCAGTAGTGCGGCAATCGCCTACAATGAGCAGTTCTTC. Its translation is CASSAAIAYNEQFF.

The chain links TRBV9 to TRBJ2-2, with TRBD1 matching over 7 bases. Trimming at V came to 0 bases and at J to 2 bases, leaving 7 bases not matched to a gene. Germline CDR1 SGDLS, CDR2 YYNGEE. CDR3 length: 17 residues. CDR3 loop: CASSVGVEGANTGELFF. CDR3 DNA sequence: TGTGCCAGCAGCGTAGGGGTAGAGGGGGCTAACACCGGGGAGCTGTTTTTT.

The CDR3 is CASSPGTRNYEQYF. CDR3 nucleotide sequence: TGTGCCAGCAGCCCCGGGACCCGCAATTACGAGCAGTACTTC. The V gene is TRBV5-4, the J gene TRBJ2-7; D may correspond to TRBD1 or TRBD2 (5 bases each). Germline loops: CDR1 SGHNT, CDR2 YYREEE (reference sequence). The CDR3 is made up of 14 amino acids. V shed 4 bases and J shed 4 bases, with 15 bases lying between them.

The J gene is TRBJ2-3, the V gene TRBV3-1 (or the pseudogene TRBV3-2); 11 nucleotides agree with TRBD2. With 4 bases clipped from V and 5 bases from J, the junction kept 2 bases outside the gene matches. The CDR3 covers 14 residues. CDR1 and CDR2 from the germline V gene are LGHDT and YNNKEL (reference sequence). CDR3 residues: CASSLAGGQDTQYF. CDR3 DNA sequence: TGTGCCAGCAGCCTAGCGGGGGGGCAAGATACGCAGTATTTT.

The J gene is TRBJ2-3, the V gene TRBV7-9; tentatively, D is TRBD2 (6 bases). V lost 5 bases to trimming and J lost 3 bases, with 15 bases between them. CDR3 length: 15 residues. CDR1 is SEHNR and CDR2 is FQNEAQ in the germline V gene (reference sequence). The CDR3 region is CASSPLGGRTDTQYF. Written as DNA, the CDR3 is TGTGCCAGCAGCCCTCTCGGGGGTAGGACAGATACGCAGTATTTT. The full variable domain, with the rest looked up from reference TRBV7-9 and TRBJ2-3, is DTGVSQNPRHKITKRGQNVTFRCDPISEHNRLYWYRQTLGQGPEFLTYFQNEAQLEKSRLLSDRFSAERPKGSFSTLEIQRTEQGDSAMYLCASSPLGGRTDTQYFGPGTRLTVL.

The J gene is TRBJ2-1, the V gene TRBV11-3; 10 bases fit TRBD2. V shed 1 base, J shed 6 bases, and the junction held 9 bases outside the gene matches. The CDR3 is 17 residues long. Germline loops: CDR1 SGHNT, CDR2 YENEEA. CDR3 DNA: TGTGCCAGCAGCTTAGGTCGGCTAGCGGGGGTGATCAATGAGCAGTTCTTC. Translation: CASSLGRLAGVINEQFF.

The chain has TRBV5-1 and TRBJ2-1; D is uncertain. The ends were cut back, 2 bases at V and 2 bases at J, with 11 bases in the middle. CDR3 length: 15 amino acids. Germline V gene data show CDR1 as SGHRS and CDR2 as YFSETQ. CDR3 DNA: TGCGCCAGCAGCTTAGGAGTCGAACCCTACAATGAGCAGTTCTTC. This sequence encodes CASSLGVEPYNEQFF.

The V gene is TRBV10-1, the J gene TRBJ1-2; tentative D call: TRBD1 (5 bases). The CDR3 covers 14 residues. V was shortened by 5 bases and J by 3 bases, with 13 bases between the two germline ends. The germline CDR1 and CDR2 sequences are WNHNN and SYGVQD (reference sequence). CDR3 amino acids: CASSPGSIDYGYTF. The DNA for the CDR3 is TGCGCCAGCAGTCCAGGGAGTATTGACTATGGCTACACCTTC.

The rearrangement links TRBV6-5 to TRBJ2-5, with a possible D match to TRBD2 (6 bases). The germline V gene has CDR1 MNHEY and CDR2 SVGAGI. The V end lost 6 bases, the J end lost 5 bases, and 10 bases lay between the germline ends. This CDR3 comprises 12 residues. Written as DNA, the CDR3 is TGTGCCAGCAGCACGGGGGAGGAGACCCAGTACTTC. Residues: CASSTGEETQYF.

The chain recombines TRBV5-4 with TRBJ2-1, with 7 bases identical to TRBD1. The CDR3 contains 15 residues. V lost 0 bases and J lost 7; bases outside the gene matches: 7. CDR1 is SGHNT and CDR2 is YYREEE in the germline V gene (reference sequence). CDR3: CASSLVGRGTNEQFF. CDR3 in DNA: TGTGCCAGCAGCTTGGTGGGCAGGGGGACAAATGAGCAGTTCTTC. The full variable domain, rest sourced from reference TRBV5-4 and TRBJ2-1, is ETGVTQSPTHLIKTRGQQVTLRCSSQSGHNTVSWYQQALGQGPQFIFQYYREEENGRGNFPPRFSGLQFPNYSSELNVNALELDDSALYLCASSLVGRGTNEQFFGPGTRLTVL.

The chain is built from TRBV5-4 and TRBJ2-4; 8 bases map to TRBD2. The CDR3 sequence is 16 residues long. V dropped 4 bases and J dropped 0; count of bases not matched to a gene: 6. Germline V lookup: CDR1 SGHNT, CDR2 YYREEE (reference sequence). The CDR3, as DNA: TGTGCCAGCAGCACGGGGGGGGCACAAGCCAAAAACATTCAGTACTTC. It encodes CASSTGGAQAKNIQYF.

The V call is TRBV9, the J call TRBJ1-6; 7 nucleotides align to TRBD1. This CDR3 spans 16 amino acids. The V gene end was trimmed by 3 bases and the J gene end by 3 bases; junction bases not matched to a gene: 6. CDR1 is SGDLS and CDR2 is YYNGEE in the germline V gene. The CDR3 coding sequence is TGTGCCAGCAGCGCAGGGGGACCGAGCTATAATTCACCCCTCCACTTT. Protein sequence: CASSAGGPSYNSPLHF.

The CDR3 sequence: CASSLQGSQETQYF. CDR3 nucleotide sequence: TGCGCCAGCAGCTTGCAGGGAAGCCAAGAGACCCAGTACTTC. This chain connects TRBV5-1 to TRBJ2-5, with a weak D call TRBD1 (5 bases). V lost 1 base and J 1 base, leaving 8 bases between the germline ends. CDR1 and CDR2 from the germline V gene are SGHRS and YFSETQ. There are 14 residues in the CDR3.